The present TCR beta chain was sequenced within a study of regulatory T cells in long-lasting Graves disease. Findings of the study overall: The study examined only peripheral blood, not thyroid tissue.

This clonotype was counted only a few times. Its target is not known. Researchers made TCR beta libraries by using iRepertoire HTBI primers and running Arm-PCR on CDR3 regions. Original analysis: Samples jointly harbored roughly 60 TRBV and about 15 TRBJ segments. TCRdb re-analysed the multiplex PCR reads in MiXCR, keeping a single row per CDR3 protein. TCRdb, not the original authors, processed these V and J calls. The sample consists of a few hundred thousand distinct CDR3 sequences, 12% to 15% of them appearing once. Germline V gene data show CDR1 as SGHVS and CDR2 as FQNEAQ. V was cut by 5 bases and J by 2 bases, with 15 bases left in between. The CDR3 extends over 16 amino acids. Specified time point: newly diagnosed GD, antithyroid drugs for less than 3 months. Researchers made the TCR library from RNA that was extracted from PBMCs. This sample also belongs to another study, concerning T cells in Graves' hyperthyroidism and ophthalmopathy.

The sequence came from a woman in her 50s with Graves disease. The J gene is TRBJ2-2, the V gene TRBV7-8, with a weak D call TRBD2 (7 bases). This material consisted of peripheral blood mononuclear cells (PBMCs), taken at new diagnosis, from a patient treated with antithyroid drugs. In DNA, the CDR3 is TGTGCCAGCAGCAAACAGGGAGGGGACAACACCGGGGAGCTGTTTTTT. It codes for CASSKQGGDNTGELFF.